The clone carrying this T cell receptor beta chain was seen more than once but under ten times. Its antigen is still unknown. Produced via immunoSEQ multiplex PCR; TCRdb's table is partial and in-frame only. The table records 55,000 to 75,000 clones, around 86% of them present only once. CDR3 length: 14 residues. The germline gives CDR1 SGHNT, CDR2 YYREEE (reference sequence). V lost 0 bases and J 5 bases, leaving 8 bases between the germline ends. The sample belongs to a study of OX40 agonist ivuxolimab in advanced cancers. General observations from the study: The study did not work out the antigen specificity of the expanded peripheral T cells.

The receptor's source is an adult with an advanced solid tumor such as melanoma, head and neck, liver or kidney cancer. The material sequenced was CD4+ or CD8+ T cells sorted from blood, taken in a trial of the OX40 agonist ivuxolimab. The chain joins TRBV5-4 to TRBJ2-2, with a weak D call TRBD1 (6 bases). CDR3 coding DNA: TGTGCCAGCAGCTTGGATCAGGGGACCGGGGAGCTGTTTTTT. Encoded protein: CASSLDQGTGELFF. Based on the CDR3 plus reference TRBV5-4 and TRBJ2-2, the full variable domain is ETGVTQSPTHLIKTRGQQVTLRCSSQSGHNTVSWYQQALGQGPQFIFQYYREEENGRGNFPPRFSGLQFPNYSSELNVNALELDDSALYLCASSLDQGTGELFFGEGSRLTVL.